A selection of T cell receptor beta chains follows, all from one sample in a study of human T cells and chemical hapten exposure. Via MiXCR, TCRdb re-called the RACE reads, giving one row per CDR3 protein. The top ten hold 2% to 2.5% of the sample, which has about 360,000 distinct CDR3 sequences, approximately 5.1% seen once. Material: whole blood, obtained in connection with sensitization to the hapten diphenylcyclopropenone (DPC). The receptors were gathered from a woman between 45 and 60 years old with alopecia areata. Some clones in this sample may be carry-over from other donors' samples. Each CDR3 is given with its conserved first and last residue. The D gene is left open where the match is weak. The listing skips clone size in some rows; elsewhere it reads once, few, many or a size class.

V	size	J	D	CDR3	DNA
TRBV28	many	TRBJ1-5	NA	CASGAGSHSNQPQHF	TGTGCCAGCGGGGCAGGGTCTCATAGCAATCAGCCCCAGCATTTT
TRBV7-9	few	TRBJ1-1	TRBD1	CASSIQGARTNTEAFF	TGTGCCAGCAGCATACAGGGGGCTAGGACGAACACTGAAGCTTTCTTT
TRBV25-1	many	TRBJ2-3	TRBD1	CASSDSPGQGGTDTQYF	TGTGCCAGCAGTGACTCCCCCGGGCAGGGGGGCACAGATACGCAGTATTTT
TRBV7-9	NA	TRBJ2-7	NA	CASSPTEGPNPYEQYF	TGTGCCAGCAGCCCTACGGAGGGGCCAAACCCCTACGAGCAGTACTTC
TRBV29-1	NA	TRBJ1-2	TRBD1	CSVGQSIGYGYTF	TGCAGCGTGGGACAGTCTATAGGCTATGGCTACACCTTC
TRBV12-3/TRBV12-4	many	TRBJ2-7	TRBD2	CASSYTTSGISYEQYF	TGTGCCAGCAGTTATACGACTAGCGGGATTTCCTACGAGCAGTACTTC
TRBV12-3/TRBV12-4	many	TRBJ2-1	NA	CASSFVSGFGVLGEQFF	TGTGCCAGCAGTTTTGTCTCCGGGTTTGGCGTTTTGGGTGAGCAGTTCTTC
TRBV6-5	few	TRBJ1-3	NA	CASSYEASSGNTIYF	TGTGCCAGCAGTTATGAAGCGAGCTCTGGAAACACCATATATTTT
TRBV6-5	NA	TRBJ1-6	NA	CASSGSSYNSPLHF	TGTGCCAGTTCGGGGAGCTCCTATAATTCACCCCTCCACTTT
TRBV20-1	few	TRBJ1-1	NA	CSASKVSGTEAFF	TGCAGTGCTAGTAAGGTTTCGGGAACTGAAGCTTTCTTT
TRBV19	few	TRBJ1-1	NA	CASSILMNTEAFF	TGTGCCAGTAGTATTCTGATGAACACTGAAGCTTTCTTT
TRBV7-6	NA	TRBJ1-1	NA	CASSLARQGEAFF	TGTGCCAGCAGCTTAGCGCGGCAGGGTGAAGCTTTCTTT
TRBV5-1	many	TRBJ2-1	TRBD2	CASSLATSGNNEQFF	TGCGCCAGCAGCTTGGCGACTAGCGGCAACAATGAGCAGTTCTTC
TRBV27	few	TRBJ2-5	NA	CASRTGRTETQYF	TGTGCCAGCAGAACAGGGAGGACGGAGACCCAGTACTTC
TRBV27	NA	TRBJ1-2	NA	CASSLGSSPLYGYTF	TGTGCCAGCAGTTTAGGGTCCAGTCCACTCTATGGCTACACCTTC
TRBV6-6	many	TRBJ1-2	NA	CASSYSIRDAANYGYTF	TGTGCCAGCAGTTACTCAATCCGGGACGCAGCTAACTATGGCTACACCTTC
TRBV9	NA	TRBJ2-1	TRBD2	CASSVGTSGRWQFF	TGTGCCAGCAGCGTAGGGACTAGCGGGAGGTGGCAGTTCTTC
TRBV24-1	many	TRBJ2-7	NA	CATSEPGGSEQYF	TGTGCCACCAGTGAACCGGGTGGGAGCGAGCAGTACTTC
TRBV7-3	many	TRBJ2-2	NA	CASSNQGSGELFF	TGTGCCAGCAGCAACCAGGGCTCCGGGGAGCTGTTTTTT
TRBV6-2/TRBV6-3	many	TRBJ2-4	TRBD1	CASSKTGSNIQYF	TGTGCCAGCAGTAAGACAGGGAGCAACATTCAGTACTTC
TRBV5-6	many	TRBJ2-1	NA	CASSLIKNEQFF	TGTGCCAGCAGCTTAATCAAAAATGAGCAGTTCTTC
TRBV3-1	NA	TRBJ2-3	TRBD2	CASSHLAGTDTQYF	TGTGCCAGCAGCCATCTAGCGGGCACAGATACGCAGTATTTT
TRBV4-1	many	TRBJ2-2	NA	CASSQDPPTAFPNTGELFF	TGCGCCAGCAGCCAAGATCCCCCGACAGCCTTTCCGAACACCGGGGAGCTGTTTTTT
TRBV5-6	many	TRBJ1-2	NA	CASSLGVLANYGYTF	TGTGCCAGCAGCTTAGGGGTCCTAGCTAACTATGGCTACACCTTC
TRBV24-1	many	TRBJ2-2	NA	CATSDLLGTGELFF	TGTGCCACCAGTGATTTATTAGGCACCGGGGAGCTGTTTTTT